The next 31 T cell receptor beta chains were all read from a single sample in a study of blood T cell repertoires in COVID-19. Sequenced by immunoSEQ multiplex PCR; TCRdb stores in-frame clones only, minus some. Among 200,000 to 300,000 clones listed, about 82% were seen once. The sample taken for sequencing was peripheral blood. These receptor sequences come from a woman older than 75 with COVID-19, enrolled during active disease.

The chain employs TRBV5-1 and TRBJ2-5; D call uncertain. From germline, CDR1 is SGHRS and CDR2 YFSETQ. Trimming cost V 4 bases and J 4 bases, with 11 bases left between them. This CDR3 comprises 13 residues. The CDR3 coding sequence is TGCGCCAGCAGCCCTAACGATGGAGAGACCCAGTACTTC. Protein product: CASSPNDGETQYF.

This clone has more than one count but fewer than ten. The chain has TRBV28 and TRBJ1-5, with D tentatively TRBD1 (5 bases). Trimming pared 2 bases from V and 1 base from J, leaving 15 bases between. This CDR3 is built from 17 residues. Germline CDR1 is MDHEN and CDR2 is SYDVKM. CDR3 DNA: TGTGCCAGCAGTTTACCTTTCAAGGGGATGAGCAATCAGCCCCAGCATTTT. Encoded protein: CASSLPFKGMSNQPQHF.

The genes are TRBV28 and TRBJ1-2; 11 nucleotides align to TRBD1. The germline V gene encodes CDR1 MDHEN and CDR2 SYDVKM. The CDR3 sequence is 17 residues long. The ends lost 10 bases at V and 4 bases at J; junction bases unmatched: 17. CDR3 loop: CATLSHSGQGVFYGYTF. The CDR3, as DNA: TGTGCCACCTTATCTCATTCGGGACAGGGGGTATTCTATGGCTACACCTTC.

This chain connects TRBV16 to TRBJ1-5; no reliable D call. With 1 base removed from V and 2 bases from J, the gap between germline ends came to 6 bases. The CDR3 sequence is 14 residues long. The germline CDR1 and CDR2 sequences are KGHSY and FQNENV. CDR3 sequence reads: CASSQWSGNQPQHF. The CDR3 DNA is TGTGCCAGCAGCCAATGGTCAGGCAATCAGCCCCAGCATTTT. Complete variable domain (other parts from reference TRBV16 and TRBJ1-5): GEEVAQTPKHLVRGEGQKAKLYCAPIKGHSYVFWYQQVLKNEFKFLISFQNENVFDETGMPKERFSAKCLPNSPCSLEIQATKLEDSAVYFCASSQWSGNQPQHFGDGTRLSIL.

In this sample, this clone turned up once. This chain links TRBV25-1 with TRBJ1-1; TRBD1 is a possible D gene (5 bases). The CDR3 totals 12 residues. Trimming pared 4 bases from V and 7 bases from J, leaving 10 bases between. From germline, CDR1 is MGHDK and CDR2 SYGVNS. CDR3 in DNA: TGTGCCAGCAGTGCCGGGACTGGTGAAGCTTTCTTT. Encoded protein: CASSAGTGEAFF.

This clone turned up a few times. CDR3 protein: CASSLDRAYGYTF. As DNA, the CDR3 is TGTGCCAGCAGCCTTGACAGGGCGTATGGCTACACCTTC. The chain recombines TRBV3-1 (or the pseudogene TRBV3-2) with TRBJ1-2; 7 bases map to TRBD1. The germline V gene encodes CDR1 LGHDT and CDR2 YNNKEL (reference sequence). This CDR3 comprises 13 residues. Losses at the gene ends were 4 bases for V and 5 bases for J; bases not matched to a gene: 4.

This chain links TRBV5-4 with TRBJ1-2; maybe TRBD1 (5 bases). CDR3 size: 13 residues. Germline-derived CDR1 and CDR2 are SGHNT and YYREEE (reference sequence). V lost 2 bases to trimming and J lost 4 bases, with 9 bases between them. The CDR3 sequence: CASSLGDSYGYTF. The DNA for the CDR3 is TGTGCCAGCAGCTTAGGGGACTCCTATGGCTACACCTTC.

This sequence joins TRBV5-1 and TRBJ2-2, with D hard to call. Trimming pared 3 bases from V and 5 bases from J, leaving 8 bases between. The CDR3 runs to 13 residues. Germline V gene lookup returns CDR1 SGHRS and CDR2 YFSETQ. The CDR3 bases are TGCGCCAGCAGCTCCGTCCCGACCGGGGAGCTGTTTTTT. It is translated as CASSSVPTGELFF.

The chain carries TRBV19 and TRBJ1-1; 10 nucleotides align to TRBD1. The CDR3 is made up of 16 amino acids. Germline V lookup: CDR1 LNHDA, CDR2 SQIVND (reference sequence). V lost 4 bases, J lost 1 base, and 6 bases stayed unmatched. DNA of the CDR3: TGTGCCAGTAGTACCCTGACAGGGGGCAAGAACACTGAAGCTTTCTTT. Residues: CASSTLTGGKNTEAFF. Looking up the rest from reference TRBV19 and TRBJ1-1 gives the full variable domain: DGGITQSPKYLFRKEGQNVTLSCEQNLNHDAMYWYRQDPGQGLRLIYYSQIVNDFQKGDIAEGYSVSREKKESFPLTVTSAQKNPTAFYLCASSTLTGGKNTEAFFGQGTRLTVV.

J is TRBJ1-6 and V is TRBV7-2, with D perhaps TRBD1 (6 bases). In germline, CDR1 is SGHTA, CDR2 FQGNSA. The CDR3 covers 15 residues. V gave up 1 base and J gave up 9 bases, with 13 bases separating them. CDR3 loop: CASSLGGQGTSPLHF. The CDR3 region has the DNA TGTGCCAGCAGCTTAGGCGGGCAGGGGACTTCACCCCTCCACTTT.

The J gene is TRBJ1-2, the V gene TRBV5-1; D gene uncertain. The CDR3 length is 13 residues. In germline, CDR1 is SGHRS, CDR2 YFSETQ. Trimming stripped 3 bases from V and 1 base from J, with 7 bases between. The CDR3 loop is CASSSQSNYGYTF. Written as DNA, the CDR3 is TGCGCCAGCAGCTCACAGAGTAACTATGGCTACACCTTC.

The rearrangement uses TRBV12-3 or TRBV12-4 and TRBJ1-1, with a possible D match to TRBD1 (6 bases). CDR3 size: 13 residues. V dropped 7 bases and J dropped 4 bases, with 13 bases sitting between them. In DNA, the CDR3 is TGTGCCAGCACCTGGAGAGGGGGCACTGAAGCTTTCTTT. Residues: CASTWRGGTEAFF.

This chain links TRBV14 with TRBJ2-3; D unresolved. Germline V CDR1 and CDR2: SGHDN, FVKESK. The CDR3 runs 14 residues. Trimming cost V 0 bases and J 8 bases, with 12 bases left between them. The CDR3, as DNA: TGTGCCAGCAGCCAAGAATCGCGGTCTCCTACGCAGTATTTT. Protein sequence: CASSQESRSPTQYF.

J is TRBJ2-3 and V is TRBV5-1; 9 bases agree with TRBD2. The junction had 9 bases not matched to a gene; V was cut back by 3 bases and J by 4 bases. This CDR3 has 16 residues. Germline V lookup: CDR1 SGHRS, CDR2 YFSETQ. Here the CDR3 DNA reads TGCGCCAGCAGCTCGCTCTTAGCGGGGGCCTCAGATACGCAGTATTTT. This gives the protein CASSSLLAGASDTQYF.

V is TRBV3-1 (or the pseudogene TRBV3-2) and J is TRBJ2-1, with a tentative D call TRBD2 (5 bases). Germline V gene sequence: CDR1 LGHDT, CDR2 YNNKEL (reference sequence). Trimming stripped 6 bases from V and 5 bases from J, with 14 bases between. The CDR3 has 14 residues. In DNA form, the CDR3 reads TGTGCCAGCAGAAGGAGGTGGGCCGACAATGAGCAGTTCTTC. Translated: CASRRRWADNEQFF.

This clone was seen just once. The V gene is TRBV7-2, the J gene TRBJ2-5; 9 bases are shared with TRBD2. Trimming at V came to 0 bases and at J to 3 bases, leaving 17 bases not matched to a gene. The CDR3 is made up of 20 amino acids. Germline V gene lookup returns CDR1 SGHTA and CDR2 FQGNSA. The CDR3 spells CASSLASGRGTSGYKETQYF. The DNA for the CDR3 is TGTGCCAGCAGCTTAGCGTCAGGGCGTGGAACTAGCGGGTATAAAGAGACCCAGTACTTC.

V and J are TRBV14 and TRBJ2-1, with D perhaps matching TRBD2 (5 bases). With 0 bases removed from V and 0 bases from J, the gap between germline ends came to 15 bases. There are 18 residues in the CDR3. Germline-derived CDR1 and CDR2 are SGHDN and FVKESK. The CDR3: CASSQDSGAVGSYNEQFF. The CDR3 DNA is TGTGCCAGCAGCCAAGATTCAGGAGCGGTAGGCTCCTACAATGAGCAGTTCTTC.

The gene calls are TRBV19 and TRBJ2-1, with 8 bases matching TRBD2. V was clipped by 3 bases and J by 7 bases; unmatched bases: 11. The CDR3 has 16 residues. Germline lookup yields CDR1 LNHDA and CDR2 SQIVND (reference sequence). This CDR3 is CASSMWGLAGQNEQFF. DNA for the CDR3: TGTGCCAGTAGTATGTGGGGGCTAGCGGGTCAGAATGAGCAGTTCTTC. The full variable domain, with the rest looked up from reference TRBV19 and TRBJ2-1, is DGGITQSPKYLFRKEGQNVTLSCEQNLNHDAMYWYRQDPGQGLRLIYYSQIVNDFQKGDIAEGYSVSREKKESFPLTVTSAQKNPTAFYLCASSMWGLAGQNEQFFGPGTRLTVL.

The rearrangement uses TRBV5-8 and TRBJ1-1; no clear D. The germline CDR1 and CDR2 sequences are SGHTS and YDEGEE. V was clipped by 5 bases and J by 5 bases, with 10 bases between them. The CDR3 totals 12 residues. The CDR3 DNA sequence: TGTGCCAGCAGTCGGCGAGGGACTGAAGCTTTCTTT. Translating gives CASSRRGTEAFF.

V is TRBV13 and J is TRBJ1-2; TRBD1 might be the D (5 bases). The CDR3 runs 16 residues. V lost 5 bases and J lost 3, with 19 bases in between. Per germline, CDR1 PRHDT and CDR2 FYEKMQ (reference sequence). The CDR3 region has the DNA TGTGCCAGCAGCAGATTGGGGGGGTCAGTTTACTATGGCTACACCTTC. It translates to CASSRLGGSVYYGYTF.

The chain combines TRBV2 with TRBJ1-5, with 7 bases lining up with TRBD1. There are 14 residues in the CDR3. The germline gives CDR1 SNHLY, CDR2 FYNNEI. Trimming cost V 5 bases and J 7 bases; bases outside gene matches: 8. The CDR3 protein is CASSTDRVRQPQHF. Here the CDR3 DNA reads TGTGCCAGCAGTACTGACAGGGTACGACAGCCCCAGCATTTT.

DNA for the CDR3: TGTGCCAGCAGTGCCCCCCCCGCAGGGCTAAGGGGCTACACCTTC. Translation gives CASSAPPAGLRGYTF. The genes are TRBV28 and TRBJ1-2; tentatively, D is TRBD1 (5 bases). Trimming took 5 bases from V and 8 from J, leaving 21 bases between them. The germline V gene has CDR1 MDHEN and CDR2 SYDVKM. The CDR3 length is 15 residues.

This clone occurred once. V gene TRBV19 combines with J gene TRBJ2-1, with D maybe TRBD1 (6 bases). V was shortened by 6 bases and J by 0 bases, with 9 bases between the two germline ends. CDR1 LNHDA and CDR2 SQIVND come from the germline V gene (reference sequence). The CDR3 is made up of 14 amino acids. The DNA of the CDR3 is TGTGCCAGTAGAGGACAGAACTCCTACAATGAGCAGTTCTTC. It is translated as CASRGQNSYNEQFF.

This sequence joins TRBV3-1 (or the pseudogene TRBV3-2) and TRBJ2-6; 7 bases match TRBD1. Germline loops: CDR1 LGHDT, CDR2 YNNKEL (reference sequence). The CDR3 loop spans 15 amino acids. V gave up 1 base and J gave up 6 bases; unmatched junction bases: 3. The chain's CDR3 is CASSQVDRVANVLTF. In nucleotides, the CDR3 is TGTGCCAGCAGCCAAGTAGACAGGGTGGCCAACGTCCTGACTTTC.

Written as DNA, the CDR3 is TGTGCCAGCAGTCCTTCGGGGGGCCGAGAGACCCAGTACTTC. This sequence encodes CASSPSGGRETQYF. This chain links TRBV25-1 with TRBJ2-5; D is perhaps TRBD2 (7 bases). With 5 bases removed from V and 4 bases from J, the gap between germline ends came to 14 bases. Germline CDR1 MGHDK, CDR2 SYGVNS. The CDR3 spans 14 residues.

This clone was recorded once. This chain connects TRBV28 to TRBJ2-7, with 8 bases matching TRBD1. CDR1 is MDHEN, CDR2 SYDVKM, per germline. The CDR3 is 13 residues long. With 11 bases clipped from V and 3 bases from J, the junction kept 9 bases outside the gene matches. CDR3 bases: TGTGCCGTTATAGGGACAGGCGTCTACGAGCAGTACTTC. It yields the protein CAVIGTGVYEQYF.

This clone came up once. The rearrangement uses TRBV7-9 and TRBJ1-1; D remains unclear. Germline V lookup: CDR1 SEHNR, CDR2 FQNEAQ (reference sequence). CDR3 size: 13 residues. The V and J ends lost 5 bases and 2 bases respectively, with 9 bases between them. The CDR3 region is CASSIRTNTEAFF. The CDR3 region has the DNA TGTGCCAGCAGCATCCGCACTAACACTGAAGCTTTCTTT.

The chain uses TRBV4-1 and TRBJ1-5; 7 nucleotides line up with TRBD1. The V gene's germline CDR1 is MGHRA and CDR2 YSYEKL. CDR3 length equals 14 residues. Losses at the gene ends were 4 bases for V and 7 bases for J; bases not matched to a gene: 7. CDR3 residues: CASSPGGGDQPQHF. DNA for the CDR3: TGCGCCAGCAGCCCTGGAGGGGGCGACCAGCCCCAGCATTTT.

The CDR3 here is CASSVGAIYGYTF. CDR3 DNA sequence: TGTGCCAGCAGTGTGGGGGCTATCTATGGCTACACCTTC. The chain carries TRBV2 and TRBJ1-2, with D perhaps TRBD1 (6 bases). Germline V CDR1 and CDR2: SNHLY, FYNNEI. Trimming stripped 4 bases from V and 4 bases from J, with 10 bases between. The CDR3 totals 13 residues. Full variable domain (remainder filled in from reference TRBV2 and TRBJ1-2): EPEVTQTPSHQVTQMGQEVILRCVPISNHLYFYWYRQILGQKVEFLVSFYNNEISEKSEIFDDQFSVERPDGSNFTLKIRSTKLEDSAMYFCASSVGAIYGYTFGSGTRLTVV.

The rearrangement links TRBV3-1 (or the pseudogene TRBV3-2) to TRBJ1-2; D uncertain. V lost 4 bases and J 4 bases, leaving 13 bases between the germline ends. Germline assignment: CDR1 LGHDT and CDR2 YNNKEL (reference sequence). This CDR3 is 14 amino acids long. In nucleotides, the CDR3 is TGTGCCAGCAGCCTAACGAGAGGGAGCTATGGCTACACCTTC. Its translation: CASSLTRGSYGYTF.

The V and J genes are TRBV5-4 and TRBJ1-1; D possibly corresponds to TRBD1 (5 bases). The CDR3 is 15 residues long. V gave up 4 bases and J gave up 0 bases, with 13 bases separating them. Germline CDR1 SGHNT, CDR2 YYREEE (reference sequence). In DNA form, the CDR3 reads TGTGCCAGCAGCGCCCCGACAGCACTGAACACTGAAGCTTTCTTT. The encoded protein is CASSAPTALNTEAFF.